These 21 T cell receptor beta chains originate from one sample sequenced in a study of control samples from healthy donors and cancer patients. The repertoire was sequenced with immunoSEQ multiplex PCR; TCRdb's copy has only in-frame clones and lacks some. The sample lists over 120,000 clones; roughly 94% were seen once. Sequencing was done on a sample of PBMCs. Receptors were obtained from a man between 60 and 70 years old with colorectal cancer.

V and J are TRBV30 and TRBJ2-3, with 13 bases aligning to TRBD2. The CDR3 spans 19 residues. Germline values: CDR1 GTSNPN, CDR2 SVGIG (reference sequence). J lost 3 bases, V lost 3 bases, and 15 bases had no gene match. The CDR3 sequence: CAWSHYRFGLAGATDTQYF. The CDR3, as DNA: TGTGCCTGGAGCCATTACCGCTTCGGACTAGCGGGGGCAACAGATACGCAGTATTTT.

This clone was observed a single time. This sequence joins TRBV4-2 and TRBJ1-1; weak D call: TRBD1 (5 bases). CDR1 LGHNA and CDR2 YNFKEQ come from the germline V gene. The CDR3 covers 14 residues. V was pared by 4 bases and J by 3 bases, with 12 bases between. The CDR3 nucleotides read TGTGCCAGCAGCCTCGGGGGTTCTGACACTGAAGCTTTCTTT. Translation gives CASSLGGSDTEAFF.

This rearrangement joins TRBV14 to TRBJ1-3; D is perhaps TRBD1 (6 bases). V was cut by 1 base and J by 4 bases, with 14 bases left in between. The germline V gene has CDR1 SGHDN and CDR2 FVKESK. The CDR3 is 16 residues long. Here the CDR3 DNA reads TGTGCCAGCAGCCAAGGGCAGGGGAGATCCGGAAACACCATATATTTT. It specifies CASSQGQGRSGNTIYF.

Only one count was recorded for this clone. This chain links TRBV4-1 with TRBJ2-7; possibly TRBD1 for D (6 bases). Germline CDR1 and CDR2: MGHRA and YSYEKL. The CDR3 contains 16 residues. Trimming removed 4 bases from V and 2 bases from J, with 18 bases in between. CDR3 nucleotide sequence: TGCGCCAGCAGCCCGCGACCCGACAGGACCCCCTACGAGCAGTACTTC. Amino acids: CASSPRPDRTPYEQYF.

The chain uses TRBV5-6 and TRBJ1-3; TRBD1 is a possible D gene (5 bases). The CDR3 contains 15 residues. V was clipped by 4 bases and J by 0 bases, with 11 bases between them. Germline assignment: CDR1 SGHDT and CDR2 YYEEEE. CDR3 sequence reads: CASSRDWSSGNTIYF. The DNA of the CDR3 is TGTGCCAGCAGCCGGGACTGGAGCTCTGGAAACACCATATATTTT.

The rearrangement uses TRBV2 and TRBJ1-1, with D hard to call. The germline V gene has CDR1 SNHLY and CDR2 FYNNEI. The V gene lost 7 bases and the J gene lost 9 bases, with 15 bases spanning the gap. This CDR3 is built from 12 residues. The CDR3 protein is CASKSVFPQAFF. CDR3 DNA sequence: TGTGCCAGCAAGTCCGTTTTCCCTCAAGCTTTCTTT.

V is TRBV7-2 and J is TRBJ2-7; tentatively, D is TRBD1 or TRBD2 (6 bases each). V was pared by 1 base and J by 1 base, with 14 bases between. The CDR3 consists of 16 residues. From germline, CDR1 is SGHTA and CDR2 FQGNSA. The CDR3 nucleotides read TGTGCCAGCAGCTTAGGGAGGGGGGCGGGGTCCTACGAGCAGTACTTC. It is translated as CASSLGRGAGSYEQYF.

The CDR3 DNA sequence: TGTGCCAGCAGCCACGCGGACAGGGACTCCTACGAGCAGTACTTC. This encodes CASSHADRDSYEQYF. The chain carries TRBV4-2 and TRBJ2-7, with TRBD1 matching 8 bases. With V trimmed by 3 bases and J by 0 bases, 4 bases remained unmatched. Germline V gene data show CDR1 as LGHNA and CDR2 as YNFKEQ. This CDR3 is built from 15 residues.

CDR3 region: CASTQWGGNTEAFF. The CDR3 DNA reads TGTGCCAGTACGCAATGGGGTGGGAACACTGAAGCTTTCTTT. The chain uses TRBV19 and TRBJ1-1, with unresolved D. Trimming shortened V by 7 bases and J by 1 base, and 13 bases separated the two germline ends. The CDR3 covers 14 residues. The germline CDR1 and CDR2 sequences are LNHDA and SQIVND (reference sequence).

The chain's CDR3 is CAMGARGPAEAFF. The CDR3 DNA follows: TGTGCCATGGGGGCCAGGGGGCCCGCTGAAGCTTTCTTT. V and J are TRBV5-4 and TRBJ1-1; the match to TRBD1 covers 8 bases. Germline CDR1 and CDR2: SGHNT and YYREEE (reference sequence). Germline trimming cut 9 bases from V and 6 bases from J; bases unmatched to any gene: 10. This CDR3 has 13 amino acids.

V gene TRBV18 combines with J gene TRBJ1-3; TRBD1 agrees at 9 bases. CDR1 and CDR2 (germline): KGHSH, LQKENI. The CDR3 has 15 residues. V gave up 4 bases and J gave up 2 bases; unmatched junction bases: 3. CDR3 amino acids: CASSQGQGTGNTIYF. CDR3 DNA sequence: TGTGCCAGCTCACAGGGACAGGGAACTGGAAACACCATATATTTT.

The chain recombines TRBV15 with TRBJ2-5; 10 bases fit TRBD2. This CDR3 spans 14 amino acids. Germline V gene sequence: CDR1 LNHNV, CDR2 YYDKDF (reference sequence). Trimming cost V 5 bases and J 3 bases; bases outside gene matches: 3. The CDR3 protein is CATSGLAVEETQYF. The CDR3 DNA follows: TGTGCCACCAGCGGACTAGCGGTCGAAGAGACCCAGTACTTC.

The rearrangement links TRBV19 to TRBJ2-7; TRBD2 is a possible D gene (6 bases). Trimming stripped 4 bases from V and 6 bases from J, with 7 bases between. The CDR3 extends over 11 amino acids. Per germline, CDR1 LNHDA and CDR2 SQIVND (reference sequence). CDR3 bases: TGTGCCAGTAGTAGGGGGGTCGAGCAGTACTTC. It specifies CASSRGVEQYF.

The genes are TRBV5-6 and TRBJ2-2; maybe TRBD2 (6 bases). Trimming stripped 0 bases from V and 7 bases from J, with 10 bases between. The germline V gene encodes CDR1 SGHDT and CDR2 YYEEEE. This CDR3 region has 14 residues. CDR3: CASSLAPGVGELFF. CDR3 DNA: TGTGCCAGCAGCTTGGCCCCGGGGGTCGGGGAGCTGTTTTTT.

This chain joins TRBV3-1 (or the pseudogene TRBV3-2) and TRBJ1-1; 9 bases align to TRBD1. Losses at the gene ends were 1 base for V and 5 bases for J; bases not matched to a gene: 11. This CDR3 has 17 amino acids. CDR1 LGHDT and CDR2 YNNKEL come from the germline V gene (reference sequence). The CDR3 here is CASSQVGFYRGQTEAFF. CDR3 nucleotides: TGTGCCAGCAGCCAAGTGGGGTTTTACAGGGGGCAAACTGAAGCTTTCTTT.

The CDR3 sequence: CASSSITGADTEAFF. The CDR3 DNA is TGTGCCAGCTCGTCCATAACAGGGGCGGACACTGAAGCTTTCTTT. The chain recombines TRBV18 with TRBJ1-1, with 7 nucleotides matching TRBD1. The germline gives CDR1 KGHSH, CDR2 LQKENI. The V segment lost 6 bases and the J segment 3 bases; nucleotides outside the gene matches: 10. This CDR3 is built from 15 residues.

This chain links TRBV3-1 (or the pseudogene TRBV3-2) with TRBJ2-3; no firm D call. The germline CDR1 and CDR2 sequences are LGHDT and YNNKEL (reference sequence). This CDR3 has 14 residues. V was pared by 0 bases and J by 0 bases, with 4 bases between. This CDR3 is CASSQDASTDTQYF. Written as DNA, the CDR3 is TGTGCCAGCAGCCAAGATGCGAGCACAGATACGCAGTATTTT.

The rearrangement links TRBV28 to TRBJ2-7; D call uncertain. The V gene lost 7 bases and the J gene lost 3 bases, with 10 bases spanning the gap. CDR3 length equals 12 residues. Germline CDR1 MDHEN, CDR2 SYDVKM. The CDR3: CASNPLGYEQYF. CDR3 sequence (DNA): TGTGCCAGCAACCCCCTCGGCTACGAGCAGTACTTC.

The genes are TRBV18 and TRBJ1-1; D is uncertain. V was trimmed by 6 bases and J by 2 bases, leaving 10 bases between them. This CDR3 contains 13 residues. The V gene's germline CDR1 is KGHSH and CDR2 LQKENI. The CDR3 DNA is TGTGCCAGCTCCCCCGACATTAACACTGAAGCTTTCTTT. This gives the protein CASSPDINTEAFF.

CDR3: CASSLGGAVGYTF. The CDR3 bases are TGTGCCAGCAGTTTAGGGGGGGCAGTTGGCTACACCTTC. The chain carries TRBV27 and TRBJ1-2, with D perhaps TRBD1 (6 bases). Germline assignment: CDR1 MNHEY and CDR2 SMNVEV (reference sequence). Trimming removed 2 bases from V and 7 bases from J, with 11 bases in between. CDR3 size: 13 residues.

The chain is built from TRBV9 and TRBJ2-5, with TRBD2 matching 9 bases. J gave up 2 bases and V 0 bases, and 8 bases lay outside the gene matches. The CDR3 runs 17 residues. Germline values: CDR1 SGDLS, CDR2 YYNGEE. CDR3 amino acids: CASSVEQGLAGQETQYF. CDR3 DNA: TGTGCCAGCAGCGTAGAGCAGGGCCTAGCGGGGCAAGAGACCCAGTACTTC. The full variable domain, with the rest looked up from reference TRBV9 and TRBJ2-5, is DSGVTQTPKHLITATGQRVTLRCSPRSGDLSVYWYQQSLDQGLQFLIQYYNGEERAKGNILERFSAQQFPDLHSELNLSSLELGDSALYFCASSVEQGLAGQETQYFGPGTRLLVL.